This TCR beta chain came from a study of CD8 T cell repertoires and HIV-1 epitope variants. Generated by immunoSEQ multiplex PCR, the TCRdb table keeps only in-frame clones and is missing some. Of about 5,600 clones listed, 66% are singletons. V was pared by 5 bases and J by 4 bases, with 12 bases between. This CDR3 has 13 residues. Germline V gives CDR1 MNHEY, CDR2 SMNVEV (reference sequence). A remark on this clone: Its antigen is as yet unknown.

This TCR came from a male donor with HIV. The chain uses TRBV27 and TRBJ2-7; tentatively, D is TRBD1 or TRBD2 (6 bases each). The sequenced sample was cultured CD8+ T cells derived from PBMCs. The CDR3 DNA sequence: TGTGCCAGCAGTGGGGGGCCCTCGTACGAGCAGTACTTC. Encoded protein: CASSGGPSYEQYF.